This T cell receptor (beta chain) originates from a study of T cells in Graves' hyperthyroidism and ophthalmopathy. Across the whole study: At initial diagnosis, before any treatment had begun, peripheral blood was obtained.

The TCR beta CDR3 regions underwent amplification using RNA transcripts as the source. In the first-round RT-PCR of the TCR CDR3, the HTBI primer set was used. TCRdb reanalysed the multiplex PCR reads using MiXCR and keeps one entry per CDR3 protein. The sample comprises 700,000 or so distinct CDR3 sequences, roughly 17% of which are singletons, and around 8.1% rests with the top ten. In germline, CDR1 is MNHEY, CDR2 SMNVEV (reference sequence). Trimming pared 5 bases from V and 7 bases from J, leaving 18 bases between. The CDR3 is 15 amino acids. This chain joins TRBV27 and TRBJ2-1, with a possible D match to TRBD1 (6 bases). Input material: blood. This TCR was sampled from a man aged 18 to 30 with Graves' hyperthyroidism. The CDR3 region has the DNA TGTGCCAGCAGTCCACCCGGGACAAAGGGGAATGAGCAGTTCTTC. This translates into CASSPPGTKGNEQFF.